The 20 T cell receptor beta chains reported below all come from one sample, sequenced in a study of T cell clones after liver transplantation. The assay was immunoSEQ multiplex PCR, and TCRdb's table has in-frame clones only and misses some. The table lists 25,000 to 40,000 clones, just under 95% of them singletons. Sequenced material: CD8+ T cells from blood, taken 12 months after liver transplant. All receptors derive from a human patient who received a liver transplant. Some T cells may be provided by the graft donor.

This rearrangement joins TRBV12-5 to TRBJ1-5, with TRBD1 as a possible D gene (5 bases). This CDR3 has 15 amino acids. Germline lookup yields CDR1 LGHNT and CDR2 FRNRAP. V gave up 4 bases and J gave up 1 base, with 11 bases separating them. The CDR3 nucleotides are TGTGCTAGTGGTTGGGGGAATTCAAGCAATCAGCCCCAGCATTTT. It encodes CASGWGNSSNQPQHF.

The CDR3 here is CASSLGSYEQYF. The CDR3 DNA follows: TGTGCCAGCAGCTTAGGGTCCTACGAGCAGTACTTC. The chain couples TRBV7-8 to TRBJ2-7; D gene uncertain. V gave up 1 base and J gave up 1 base, with 2 bases separating them. The CDR3 extends over 12 amino acids. CDR1 is SGHVS, CDR2 FQNEAQ, per germline.

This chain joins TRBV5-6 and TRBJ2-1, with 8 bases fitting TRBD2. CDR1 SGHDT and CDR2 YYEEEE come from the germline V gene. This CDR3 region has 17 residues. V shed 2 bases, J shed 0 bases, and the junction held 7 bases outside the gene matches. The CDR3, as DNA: TGTGCCAGCAGCTTAAGCGGGAGCTTTAGCTCCTACAATGAGCAGTTCTTC. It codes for CASSLSGSFSSYNEQFF.

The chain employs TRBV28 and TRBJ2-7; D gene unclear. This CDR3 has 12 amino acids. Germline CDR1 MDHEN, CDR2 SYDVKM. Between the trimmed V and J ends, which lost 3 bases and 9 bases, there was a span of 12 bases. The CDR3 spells CASSLGNMGQYF. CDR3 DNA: TGTGCCAGCAGTTTGGGAAATATGGGGCAGTACTTC.

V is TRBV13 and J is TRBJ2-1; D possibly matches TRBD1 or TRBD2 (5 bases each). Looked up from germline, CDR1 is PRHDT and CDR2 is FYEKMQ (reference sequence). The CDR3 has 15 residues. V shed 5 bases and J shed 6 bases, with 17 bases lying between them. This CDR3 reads CASSTRDGRPNEQFF. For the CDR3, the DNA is TGTGCCAGCAGCACTCGGGACGGAAGACCCAATGAGCAGTTCTTC.

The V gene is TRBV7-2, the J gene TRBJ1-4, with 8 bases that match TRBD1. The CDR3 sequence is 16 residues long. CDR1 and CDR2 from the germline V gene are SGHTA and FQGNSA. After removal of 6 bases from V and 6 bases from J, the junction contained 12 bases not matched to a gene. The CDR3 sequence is CASSRNMDRDDEKLFF. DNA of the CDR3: TGTGCCAGCAGTCGTAATATGGACAGGGACGATGAAAAACTGTTTTTT.

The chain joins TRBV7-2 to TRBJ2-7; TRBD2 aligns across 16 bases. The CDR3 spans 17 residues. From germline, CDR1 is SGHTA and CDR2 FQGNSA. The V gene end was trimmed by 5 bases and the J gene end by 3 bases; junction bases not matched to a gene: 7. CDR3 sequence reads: CASSPGLAGGRSYEQYF. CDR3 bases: TGTGCCAGCAGCCCGGGACTAGCGGGAGGGCGAAGCTACGAGCAGTACTTC.

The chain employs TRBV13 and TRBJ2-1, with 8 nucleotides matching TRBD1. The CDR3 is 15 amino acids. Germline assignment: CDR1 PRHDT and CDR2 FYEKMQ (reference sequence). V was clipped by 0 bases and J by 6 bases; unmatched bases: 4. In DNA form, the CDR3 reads TGTGCCAGCAGCTTAGGACAGGGGGTGGGCAATGAGCAGTTCTTC. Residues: CASSLGQGVGNEQFF.

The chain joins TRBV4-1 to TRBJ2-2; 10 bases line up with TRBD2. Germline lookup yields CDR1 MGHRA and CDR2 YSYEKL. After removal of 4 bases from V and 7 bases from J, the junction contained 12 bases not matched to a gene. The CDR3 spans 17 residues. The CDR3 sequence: CASSLELAGVSHGELFF. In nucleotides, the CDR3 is TGCGCCAGCAGCCTCGAGCTAGCGGGAGTTTCTCACGGGGAGCTGTTTTTT.

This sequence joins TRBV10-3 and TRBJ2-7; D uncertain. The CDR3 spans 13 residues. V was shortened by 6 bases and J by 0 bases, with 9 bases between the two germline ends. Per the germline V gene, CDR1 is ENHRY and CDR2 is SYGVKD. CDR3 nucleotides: TGTGCCATCAGCCCTAGTACCTCCTACGAGCAGTACTTC. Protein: CAISPSTSYEQYF.

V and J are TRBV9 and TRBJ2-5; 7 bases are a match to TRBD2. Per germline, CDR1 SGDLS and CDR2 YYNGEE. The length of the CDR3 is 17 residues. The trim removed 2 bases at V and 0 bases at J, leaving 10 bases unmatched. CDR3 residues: CASSVGGGTGYQETQYF. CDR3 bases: TGTGCCAGCAGCGTTGGGGGAGGGACCGGGTACCAAGAGACCCAGTACTTC.

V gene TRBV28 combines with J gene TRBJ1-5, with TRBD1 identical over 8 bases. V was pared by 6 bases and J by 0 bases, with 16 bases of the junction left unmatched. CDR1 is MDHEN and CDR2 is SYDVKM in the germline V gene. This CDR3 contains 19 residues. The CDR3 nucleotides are TGTGCCAGCAGCCGGGAGGCAGGGGGCCACCACCTTAGCAATCAGCCCCAGCATTTT. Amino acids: CASSREAGGHHLSNQPQHF.

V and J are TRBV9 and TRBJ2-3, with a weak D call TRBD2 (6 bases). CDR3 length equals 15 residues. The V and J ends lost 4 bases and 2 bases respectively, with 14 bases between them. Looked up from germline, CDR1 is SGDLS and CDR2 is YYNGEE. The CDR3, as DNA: TGTGCCAGCAGCACGCGGGACGGCCCCACAGATACGCAGTATTTT. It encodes CASSTRDGPTDTQYF.

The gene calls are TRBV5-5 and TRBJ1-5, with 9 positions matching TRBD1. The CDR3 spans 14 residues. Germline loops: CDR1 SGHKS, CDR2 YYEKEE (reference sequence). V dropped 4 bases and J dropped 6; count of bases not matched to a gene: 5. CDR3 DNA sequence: TGTGCCAGCAGCCTCCGGGACAGGGTTCAGCCCCAGCATTTT. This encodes CASSLRDRVQPQHF. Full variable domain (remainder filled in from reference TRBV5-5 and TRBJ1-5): DAGVTQSPTHLIKTRGQQVTLRCSPISGHKSVSWYQQVLGQGPQFIFQYYEKEERGRGNFPDRFSARQFPNYSSELNVNALLLGDSALYLCASSLRDRVQPQHFGDGTRLSIL.

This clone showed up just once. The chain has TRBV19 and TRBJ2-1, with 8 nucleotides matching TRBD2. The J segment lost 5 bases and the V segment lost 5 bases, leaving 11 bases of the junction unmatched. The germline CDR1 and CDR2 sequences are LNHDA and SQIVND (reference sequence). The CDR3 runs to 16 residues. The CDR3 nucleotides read TGTGCCAGTAGTCCTAGGGTCCGGGAGGGAGACAATGAGCAGTTCTTC. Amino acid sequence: CASSPRVREGDNEQFF.

The CDR3 DNA is TGCGCCAGCAGCCAAGTGGAAAAGGGCACAGATACGCAGTATTTT. This codes for CASSQVEKGTDTQYF. This rearrangement joins TRBV4-3 to TRBJ2-3, with D unresolved. Per germline, CDR1 LGHNA and CDR2 YSLEER. V lost 1 base and J 1 base, leaving 9 bases between the germline ends. This CDR3 has 15 residues.

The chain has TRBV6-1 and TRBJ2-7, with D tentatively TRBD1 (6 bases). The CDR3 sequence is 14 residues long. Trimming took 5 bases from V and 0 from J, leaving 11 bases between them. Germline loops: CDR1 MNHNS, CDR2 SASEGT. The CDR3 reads CASSFRTDSYEQYF. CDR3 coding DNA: TGTGCCAGCAGTTTCCGGACAGACTCCTACGAGCAGTACTTC.

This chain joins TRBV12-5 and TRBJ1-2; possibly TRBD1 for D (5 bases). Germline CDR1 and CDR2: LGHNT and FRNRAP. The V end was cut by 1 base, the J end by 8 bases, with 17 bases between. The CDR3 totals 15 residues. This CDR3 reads CASGLDRPGNKGYTF. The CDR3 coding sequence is TGTGCTAGTGGTTTGGACCGGCCAGGGAATAAAGGCTACACCTTC.

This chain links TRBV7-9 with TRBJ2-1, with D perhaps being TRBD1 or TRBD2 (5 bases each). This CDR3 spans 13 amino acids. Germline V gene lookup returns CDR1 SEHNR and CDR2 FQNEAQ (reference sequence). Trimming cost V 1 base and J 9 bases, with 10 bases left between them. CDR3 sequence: CASSLGGWPEQFF. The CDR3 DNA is TGTGCCAGCAGCTTAGGGGGGTGGCCTGAGCAGTTCTTC.

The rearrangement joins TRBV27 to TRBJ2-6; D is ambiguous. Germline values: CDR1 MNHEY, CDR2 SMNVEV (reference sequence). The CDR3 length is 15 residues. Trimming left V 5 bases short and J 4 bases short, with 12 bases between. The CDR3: CASSPRPRGANVLTF. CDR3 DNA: TGTGCCAGCAGTCCCCGGCCCCGAGGGGCCAACGTCCTGACTTTC.